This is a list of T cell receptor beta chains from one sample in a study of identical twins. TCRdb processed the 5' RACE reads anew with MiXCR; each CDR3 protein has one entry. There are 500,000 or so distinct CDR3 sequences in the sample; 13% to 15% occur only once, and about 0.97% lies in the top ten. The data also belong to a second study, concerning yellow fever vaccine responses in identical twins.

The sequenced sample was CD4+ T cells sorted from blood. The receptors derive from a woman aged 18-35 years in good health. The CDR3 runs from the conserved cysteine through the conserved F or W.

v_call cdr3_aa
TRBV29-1 CSVEDPLAGNELAKNIQYF
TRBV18 CASSPGQLKPWETQYF
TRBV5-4 CASSSSQLKRLAGIQETQYF
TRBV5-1 CASSLELARTDTQYF
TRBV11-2 CASSSAGGPGETQYF
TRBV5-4 CASSFQGGTEAFF
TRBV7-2 CASSSGPPRQYF
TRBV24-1 CATSDPLAGESYNEQFF
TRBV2 CASGIDTGELFF
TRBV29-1 CSGLAGVTKDTQYF
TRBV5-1 CATTGPGEQFF
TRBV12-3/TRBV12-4 CASSPEPGTQYF
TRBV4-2 CASSQESGGLGNTIYF
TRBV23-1 CASSDAGGNEQFF
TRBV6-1 CASSDPSGSPNEKLFF
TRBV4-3 CASSQDREFSYNEQFF
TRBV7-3 CASRHLGAGNYEQYF
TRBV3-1 CASSQDPGAAGKNIQYF
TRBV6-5 CASSYAGGVSGELFF
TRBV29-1 CSVPSLNNEQFF
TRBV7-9 CASSQRQGNTEAFF
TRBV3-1 CASSVSNSYEQYF
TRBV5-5 CASSLVGRTRGDTQYF
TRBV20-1 CSALGSGIAKNIQYF
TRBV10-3 CAISGQDSYNEQFF
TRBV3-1 CASSRTEELFF
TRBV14 CASSPGLAGGLQETQYF
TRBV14 CASSLRWGLRSGDTQYF
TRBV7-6 CASSLEAGGNSPLHF
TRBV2 CASSQYPGLGLTDTQYF
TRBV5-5 CASSLARTSGGADTQYF
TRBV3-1 CASSQDSGEQFF
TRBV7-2 CASSHPGARNEQFF
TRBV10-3 CAISWTKNTGELFF
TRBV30 CAWSVGGGLYNEQFF
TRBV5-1 CASSREGTVPYEQYF
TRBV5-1 CASSFRGDRPDTQYF
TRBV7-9 CASSKPTGQGYTYEQYF
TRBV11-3 CASSLSGQGIQYF
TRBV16 CASSQDGKYGYTF
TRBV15 CATSRPRGTDTQYF
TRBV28 CASSLEGPGGRVYEQYF
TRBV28 CASSPHRPAGEQYF